This T cell receptor beta chain originates from a study of blood T cell repertoires in COVID-19. The wider study: Sources were T cells, B-cell-depleted T cells, or PBMCs; the material itself was cDNA or gDNA.

Per germline, CDR1 WSHSY and CDR2 SAAADI. The CDR3 runs to 14 residues. V gave up 4 bases and J gave up 6 bases, with 15 bases separating them. Original analysis: Reference gene primer amplification in the assay estimated nucleated cell counts. The assay was immunoSEQ multiplex PCR, and TCRdb's table has in-frame clones only and misses some. The DNA was the basis for D and trimming; V, J and clone size are from that table. The repertoire holds 310,000 or so clones, with about nine tenths as singletons. The sequencing sample was made of PBMCs or T cells enriched from blood (not recorded which). The J gene is TRBJ1-2, the V gene TRBV10-2; D gene unclear. This sequence originates from a woman aged 18-29 years who had recovered from COVID-19. The CDR3 bases are TGCGCCAGCAGTGGAACGGGGTTTTTGGATGGCTACACCTTC. Translation: CASSGTGFLDGYTF.